This T cell receptor (beta chain) was sequenced for a study of blood T cell repertoires in COVID-19. Study as a whole: The study drew acute and convalescent COVID-19 samples from the United States, Italy and Spain. From T cells, B-cell-depleted T cells, or PBMCs came the material, which was cDNA or gDNA.

Per the study methods: The authors estimated nucleated cell counts from reference gene primer amplification. Sequenced by immunoSEQ multiplex PCR; TCRdb stores in-frame clones only, minus some. D and trimming were read from the DNA, whereas the V and J calls and clone size are those reported in that table. Here the sample spans under 150,000 clones, around four fifths being singletons. The CDR3 length is 13 residues. Germline loops: CDR1 SEHNR, CDR2 FQNEAQ (reference sequence). V was cut by 5 bases and J by 4 bases, with 9 bases left in between. Specimen: peripheral blood. J is TRBJ2-1 and V is TRBV7-9; D not resolved. This clonotype was obtained from a human donor in a cohort sampled during active COVID-19. CDR3 sequence reads: CASSQASYNEQFF. CDR3 in DNA: TGTGCCAGCAGCCAAGCGTCGTACAATGAGCAGTTCTTC.